This T cell receptor (beta chain) was recovered during a study of control samples from healthy donors and cancer patients. V was trimmed by 1 base and J by 4 bases, leaving 9 bases between them. Germline CDR1 is KGHDR and CDR2 is SFDVKD. The CDR3 has 15 residues. Data came from immunoSEQ multiplex PCR; TCRdb stores just in-frame clones and leaves some out. Of approximately 100,000 clones listed, about 89% are singletons. This TCR was sampled from a man aged 25-40 years in good health. The specimen was blood. The V call is TRBV24-1, the J call TRBJ2-2, with D perhaps matching TRBD2 (5 bases). The CDR3 is CATSDFGVGTGELFF. Written as DNA, the CDR3 is TGTGCCACCAGTGATTTCGGGGTAGGCACCGGGGAGCTGTTTTTT.